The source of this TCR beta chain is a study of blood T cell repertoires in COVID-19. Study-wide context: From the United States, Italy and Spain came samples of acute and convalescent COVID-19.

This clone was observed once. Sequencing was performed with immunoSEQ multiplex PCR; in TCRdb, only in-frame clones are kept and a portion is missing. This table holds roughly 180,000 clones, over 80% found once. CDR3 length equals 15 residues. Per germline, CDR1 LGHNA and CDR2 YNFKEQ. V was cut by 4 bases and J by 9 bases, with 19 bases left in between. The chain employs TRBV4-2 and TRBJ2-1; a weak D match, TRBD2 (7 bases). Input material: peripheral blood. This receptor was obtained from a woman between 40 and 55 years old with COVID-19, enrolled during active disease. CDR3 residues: CASSRRGAGDAEQFF. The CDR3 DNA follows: TGTGCCAGCAGCCGGAGGGGGGCGGGAGACGCTGAGCAGTTCTTC.